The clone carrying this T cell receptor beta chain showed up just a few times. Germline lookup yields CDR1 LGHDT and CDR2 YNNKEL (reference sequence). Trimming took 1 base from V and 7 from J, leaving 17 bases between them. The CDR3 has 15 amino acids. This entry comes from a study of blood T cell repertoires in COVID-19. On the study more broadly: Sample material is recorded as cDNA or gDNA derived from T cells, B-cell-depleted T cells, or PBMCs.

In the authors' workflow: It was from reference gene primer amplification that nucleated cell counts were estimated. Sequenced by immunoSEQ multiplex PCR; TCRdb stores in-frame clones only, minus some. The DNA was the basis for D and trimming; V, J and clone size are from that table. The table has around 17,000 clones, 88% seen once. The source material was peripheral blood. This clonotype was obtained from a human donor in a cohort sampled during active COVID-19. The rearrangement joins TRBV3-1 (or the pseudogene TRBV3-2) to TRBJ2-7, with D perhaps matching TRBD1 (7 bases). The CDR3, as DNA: TGTGCCAGCAGCCAAGTATCAGGCAGGGGGGTTGAGCAGTACTTC. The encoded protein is CASSQVSGRGVEQYF.